The 3 T cell receptor beta chains reported below all come from one sample, sequenced in a study of cytomegalovirus exposure and HLA in healthy donors. Clones were sequenced by immunoSEQ multiplex PCR, and TCRdb holds only the in-frame ones, with some missing. This sample has around 170,000 clones, with roughly 85% found just once. Sequencing input: PBMCs. These receptors all stem from a man between 18 and 35 years old in good health and CMV-seropositive.

The chain employs TRBV7-8 and TRBJ1-4; tentatively, D is TRBD1 (6 bases). The germline V gene encodes CDR1 SGHVS and CDR2 FQNEAQ. The CDR3 length is 16 residues. V was clipped by 5 bases and J by 0 bases, with 13 bases between them. The CDR3 reads CASSPRTDATNEKLFF. Here the CDR3 DNA reads TGTGCCAGCAGCCCGAGGACAGATGCAACTAATGAAAAACTGTTTTTT.

This chain uses TRBV30 with TRBJ2-1; 9 positions agree with TRBD2. With V trimmed by 2 bases and J by 10 bases, 6 bases remained unmatched. The CDR3 runs 13 residues. Germline V CDR1 and CDR2: GTSNPN, SVGIG (reference sequence). The DNA for the CDR3 is TGTGCCTGGAGTTTAGCGGGAGTAGGAGAGCAGTTCTTC. Its translation: CAWSLAGVGEQFF.

V is TRBV5-1 and J is TRBJ2-1; 8 bases align to TRBD1. Germline V gives CDR1 SGHRS, CDR2 YFSETQ. This CDR3 has 16 residues. V trimming: 0 bases; J trimming: 5 bases; junction bases outside the gene matches: 7. CDR3 region: CASSLGVRGRDNEQFF. In DNA form, the CDR3 reads TGCGCCAGCAGCTTGGGGGTCAGGGGGCGAGACAATGAGCAGTTCTTC. Filled out from reference TRBV5-1 and TRBJ2-1, the complete variable domain reads KAGVTQTPRYLIKTRGQQVTLSCSPISGHRSVSWYQQTPGQGLQFLFEYFSETQRNKGNFPGRFSGRQFSNSRSEMNVSTLELGDSALYLCASSLGVRGRDNEQFFGPGTRLTVL.